Given below is one T cell receptor (beta chain) in context. Its antigen is undetermined. This sample stems from a study of OX40 agonist ivuxolimab in advanced cancers. Study results and limitations: Blood T cells, both CD4+ and CD8+, expanded clonally by week 6 at 0.1 to 3.0 mg/kg.

Using immunoSEQ multiplex PCR, the repertoire was profiled, and TCRdb retains in-frame clones only, with some absent. Altogether approximately 76,000 clones are present, approximately 83% being singletons, with the ten largest covering around 5.5%. The CDR3 totals 14 residues. The germline V gene encodes CDR1 ENHRY and CDR2 SYGVKD. Trimming took 10 bases from V and 8 from J; bases not matched to a gene: 10. The V call is TRBV10-3, the J call TRBJ2-1; 11 nucleotides agree with TRBD2. The clonotype comes from an adult with an advanced solid tumor such as melanoma, head and neck, liver or kidney cancer. The sequencing used CD4+ or CD8+ T cells sorted from blood, collected in a trial of the OX40 agonist ivuxolimab. CDR3 bases: TGTGCCACCCTCCTAGCGGGAGGTGTCGATGAGCAGTTCTTC. Its protein product is CATLLAGGVDEQFF.